Here is one T cell receptor beta chain with its context. The target antigen is unknown. Amplification used 60 Vbeta primers and 13 Jbeta primers. The table came from immunoSEQ multiplex PCR; TCRdb's copy has only in-frame clones and leaves some out. The sample shows about 120,000 clones, 75% to 85% of them seen only once. Trimming removed 5 bases at V and 3 bases at J, with 15 bases between. The CDR3 totals 15 residues. Germline CDR1 is SGHVS and CDR2 is FNYEAQ. This record comes from a study of cytomegalovirus exposure and HLA in healthy donors. Study summary: Findings of an earlier analysis included more than 90 million unique TCR beta sequences from some 200 million T cells.

Regarding the study as a whole: Around 18,000 TCR beta sequences were associated with HLA alleles at 0.05 false discovery rate in a later analysis. Reportedly, diagnosis of cytomegalovirus status by the classifier showed high specificity and sensitivity.

The specimen was PBMCs. The TCR sequence derives from a female donor in good health and CMV-seropositive. The chain combines TRBV7-6 with TRBJ2-3, with D tentatively TRBD2 (7 bases). CDR3 sequence: CASSIGGESTDTQYF. As DNA, the CDR3 is TGTGCCAGCAGCATAGGGGGGGAGAGTACAGATACGCAGTATTTT.